These 14 T cell receptor beta chains were sequenced from one sample in a study of cytotoxic CD8 clonotypes in ibrutinib-treated CLL. Only in-frame clones appear in the TCRdb table, and some are missing; sequencing was by immunoSEQ multiplex PCR. This table has approximately 130,000 clones, 84% appearing once. The sample here was PBMCs, taken after 24 months of ibrutinib treatment. These receptors originate from a human donor with chronic lymphocytic leukemia.

V is TRBV7-8 and J is TRBJ2-5; D is uncertain. The CDR3 covers 15 residues. Germline CDR1 is SGHVS and CDR2 is FQNEAQ. Trimming stripped 7 bases from V and 5 bases from J, with 20 bases between. In DNA form, the CDR3 reads TGTGCCAGCATTCCGACGGTCCGAATGGAGGAGACCCAGTACTTC. Translating it yields CASIPTVRMEETQYF.

For the CDR3, the DNA is TGCGCCAGCAGCCAAATCTTGGTGGGCACCGAGACCCAGTACTTC. It codes for CASSQILVGTETQYF. This sequence joins TRBV4-1 and TRBJ2-5; D gene unclear. The CDR3 length is 15 residues. Germline values: CDR1 MGHRA, CDR2 YSYEKL. The germline V and J ends were trimmed by 2 bases and 5 bases, with 15 bases remaining between them.

This sequence joins TRBV11-1 and TRBJ2-2; 9 nucleotides agree with TRBD2. The junction had 12 bases not matched to a gene; V was cut back by 5 bases and J by 5 bases. Germline V lookup: CDR1 SGHAT, CDR2 FQDESV (reference sequence). The CDR3 loop spans 17 amino acids. The CDR3 nucleotides read TGTGCCAGCAGCCCCACATTAGCGGGGGCGGGGACCGGGGAGCTGTTTTTT. Its translation is CASSPTLAGAGTGELFF.

J is TRBJ2-5 and V is TRBV7-3; the D call may be TRBD1 or TRBD2 (5 bases each). The CDR3 is 17 amino acids. Between the trimmed V and J ends, which lost 2 bases and 4 bases, there was a span of 20 bases. The germline V gene encodes CDR1 SGHTA and CDR2 FQGTGA. CDR3 in amino acids: CASSLGDVGAEGETQYF. CDR3 in DNA: TGTGCCAGCAGCTTAGGGGACGTTGGGGCCGAGGGAGAGACCCAGTACTTC.

CDR3 nucleotide sequence: TGTGCCAGCAGGCGCCTACGGCCGCGAGAGACCCAGTACTTC. Encoded protein: CASRRLRPRETQYF. V usage is TRBV6-6 and J usage is TRBJ2-5; D uncertain. This CDR3 has 14 amino acids. Germline CDR1 reads MNHNY; CDR2 reads SVGAGI (reference sequence). V was clipped by 6 bases and J by 4 bases, with 15 bases between them.

V gene TRBV4-1 combines with J gene TRBJ2-6; 8 nucleotides agree with TRBD1. Germline loops: CDR1 MGHRA, CDR2 YSYEKL. This CDR3 comprises 20 residues. With 1 base clipped from V and 4 bases from J, the junction kept 15 bases outside the gene matches. The CDR3 DNA reads as TGCGCCAGCAGCCAAGTTATGAAAGCCAAGACAGGGGCCGGGGCCAACGTCCTGACTTTC. Its translation: CASSQVMKAKTGAGANVLTF.

The chain recombines TRBV14 with TRBJ2-1; no clear D gene. V lost 0 bases and J 3 bases, leaving 15 bases between the germline ends. CDR1 is SGHDN and CDR2 is FVKESK in the germline V gene. The CDR3 totals 17 residues. CDR3 nucleotides: TGTGCCAGCAGCCAAGACCTCGTAAGCTCCGGCTACAATGAGCAGTTCTTC. Residues: CASSQDLVSSGYNEQFF.

V is TRBV5-1 and J is TRBJ1-6; maybe TRBD1 (5 bases). Germline V gene sequence: CDR1 SGHRS, CDR2 YFSETQ. The ends were cut back, 5 bases at V and 8 bases at J, with 14 bases in the middle. The CDR3 covers 14 residues. This CDR3 reads CASSRGDGDSPLHF. Written as DNA, the CDR3 is TGCGCCAGCAGTAGGGGTGACGGAGATTCACCCCTCCACTTT. Drawing the rest from reference TRBV5-1 and TRBJ1-6, the complete variable domain is KAGVTQTPRYLIKTRGQQVTLSCSPISGHRSVSWYQQTPGQGLQFLFEYFSETQRNKGNFPGRFSGRQFSNSRSEMNVSTLELGDSALYLCASSRGDGDSPLHFGNGTRLTVT.

This rearrangement joins TRBV2 to TRBJ2-6; 7 bases line up with TRBD1. Germline lookup yields CDR1 SNHLY and CDR2 FYNNEI. With 4 bases clipped from V and 0 bases from J, the junction kept 3 bases outside the gene matches. The CDR3 runs 16 residues. The DNA for the CDR3 is TGTGCCAGCAGTGCCTACAGGGGCTCTGGGGCCAACGTCCTGACTTTC. Translated: CASSAYRGSGANVLTF.

This sequence joins TRBV6-5 and TRBJ2-3, with D perhaps matching TRBD1 or TRBD2 (6 bases each). V dropped 8 bases and J dropped 4 bases, with 13 bases sitting between them. CDR1 and CDR2 from the germline V gene are MNHEY and SVGAGI. CDR3 length: 13 amino acids. CDR3 residues: CASRGTLADTQYF. The CDR3 nucleotides read TGTGCCAGCCGCGGGACATTAGCAGATACGCAGTATTTT.

CDR3 DNA: TGTGCCAGCAGCGCCTCCGGTGCCTACAATGAGCAGTTCTTC. It codes for CASSASGAYNEQFF. This chain joins TRBV28 and TRBJ2-1; D remains ambiguous. The V gene's germline CDR1 is MDHEN and CDR2 SYDVKM. Trimming shortened V by 6 bases and J by 2 bases, and 11 bases separated the two germline ends. This CDR3 spans 14 amino acids.

The chain combines TRBV4-3 with TRBJ2-3; 8 bases agree with TRBD2. From germline, CDR1 is LGHNA and CDR2 YSLEER. This CDR3 comprises 17 residues. V dropped 1 base and J dropped 2; count of bases not matched to a gene: 8. In nucleotides, the CDR3 is TGCGCCAGCAGCCAAGTTGTTAGCGGGGCGAACACAGATACGCAGTATTTT. Amino acids: CASSQVVSGANTDTQYF.

As DNA, the CDR3 is TGTGCCAGCAGCCCCCTGACAGGGAAGTTGATCACTGAAGCTTTCTTT. Encoded protein: CASSPLTGKLITEAFF. The chain employs TRBV14 and TRBJ1-1, with 7 bases aligning to TRBD1. The CDR3 is made up of 16 amino acids. V lost 4 bases and J lost 4; bases outside the gene matches: 12. Germline V lookup: CDR1 SGHDN, CDR2 FVKESK.

V and J are TRBV21-1 and TRBJ2-6; the table names TRBD1, a call not compared with the DNA. TRBV21-1 is a documented pseudogene. This CDR3 is 15 amino acids long. The CDR3 bases are TGTGCCAGCAGCAAAGGACAGGGGCAGGCCAACGTCCTGACTTTC. Encoded protein: CASSKGQGQANVLTF.